Listed below are T cell receptor beta chains from one sample, sequenced in a study of cytomegalovirus exposure and HLA in healthy donors. Data came from immunoSEQ multiplex PCR; TCRdb stores just in-frame clones and leaves some out. The sample carries 90,000 to 100,000 clones, 60% to 85% recorded once. The sequenced sample was PBMCs. These receptors were collected from a man aged 60 to 69 in good health and CMV-seropositive. The CDR3 runs from the conserved cysteine through the conserved F or W. Fields, in order: V gene, D gene, J gene, clone size, CDR3 DNA, CDR3 protein. The D gene is left open where the match is weak. A row's size may be missing; if present it is once, few, many or a size class.

>TRBV6-5|.|TRBJ2-1|.
TGTGCCAGCAATCTGGGAGAGGGCCTCCCACCTGAGCAGTTCTTC
CASNLGEGLPPEQFF
>TRBV27|.|TRBJ2-7|.
TGTGCCAGCAGTTATCGGGGTGCCATCTACGAGCAGTACTTC
CASSYRGAIYEQYF
>TRBV4-1|TRBD1|TRBJ2-7|.
TGCGCCAGCAGCCTACGGGACAGGGGCTCCTACGAGCAGTACTTC
CASSLRDRGSYEQYF
>TRBV6-1|.|TRBJ2-7|.
TGTGCCAGCATAGGGGACTACGAGCAGTACTTC
CASIGDYEQYF
>TRBV5-4|.|TRBJ1-3|.
TGTGCCAGCAGCTTCCAGTCAGGCTCTGGAAACACCATATATTTT
CASSFQSGSGNTIYF
>TRBV7-9|TRBD1|TRBJ1-2|.
TGTGCCAGCAGCTTAGGGACAGGGGTTACTAACTATGGCTACACCTTC
CASSLGTGVTNYGYTF
>TRBV18|.|TRBJ1-1|.
TGTGCCAGCTCACCCCAGACAGTTTACATGAACACTGAAGCTTTCTTT
CASSPQTVYMNTEAFF
>TRBV15|TRBD1|TRBJ1-6|.
TGTGCCACCAGACTGAGGGGGCGCTTAGGATCACCCCTCCACTTT
CATRLRGRLGSPLHF
>TRBV5-4|.|TRBJ2-7|.
TGTGCCAGCAGCTTGAAGGGGTGGACCTACGAGCAGTACTTC
CASSLKGWTYEQYF
>TRBV27|.|TRBJ2-5|.
TGTGCCAGCAGTTTATTCAGGGCAGAGACCCAGTACTTC
CASSLFRAETQYF
>TRBV6-6|.|TRBJ1-1|.
TGTGCCAGCAGTTACTCGCAGTTCTCTGAAGCTTTCTTT
CASSYSQFSEAFF
>TRBV5-4|TRBD1|TRBJ1-2|.
TGTGCCAGCAGCTTGGGAGGGGGCTTTCTCGATGGCTACACCTTC
CASSLGGGFLDGYTF
>TRBV6-4|.|TRBJ2-3|.
TGTGCCAGCATGGGTGTTCTAGCAGATACGCAGTATTTT
CASMGVLADTQYF
>TRBV5-1|.|TRBJ2-2|.
.
CASSFGPGINTGELFF
>TRBV30|TRBD1|TRBJ2-5|.
TGTGCCTGCAAATTGGGACAGACCTGGCTCCAAGAGACCCAGTACTTC
CACKLGQTWLQETQYF
>TRBV5-1|TRBD1|TRBJ2-4|.
TGCGCCAGCAGCTTGGCAGTAGGACAGGGGGCAGGGTACATTCAGTACTTC
CASSLAVGQGAGYIQYF
>TRBV30|TRBD1|TRBJ2-1|.
TGTGCCTGGACCCCCCAACACCCGGGACAGGGCTGGGTTTGGGAGCAGTTCTTC
CAWTPQHPGQGWVWEQFF
>TRBV4-2|TRBD1|TRBJ2-1|.
TGTGCCAGCAGCCAAGGGGTTTTAGCAGGGGGTCACAATGAGCAGTTCTTC
CASSQGVLAGGHNEQFF
>TRBV19|TRBD1|TRBJ1-6|.
TGTGCCAGTAGGGACAGGGCGCGTAATTCACCCCTCCACTTT
CASRDRARNSPLHF
>TRBV28|.|TRBJ2-2|.
TGTGCCAGCAATAAACAGCAGTACACCGGGGAGCTGTTTTTT
CASNKQQYTGELFF
>TRBV11-3|TRBD2|TRBJ2-7|once
TGTGCCAGCAGCTTGGGAGGGAACGAGCAGTACTTC
CASSLGGNEQYF
>TRBV5-1|TRBD1|TRBJ1-4|.
TGCGCCAGCAGCTTGACTGGACAGGGGCCGGAAAAACTGTTTTTT
CASSLTGQGPEKLFF
>TRBV6-1|.|TRBJ1-5|few
TGTGCCAGCAGTTTACCAGGGGTCCCCAATCAGCCCCAGCATTTT
CASSLPGVPNQPQHF
>TRBV5-1|.|TRBJ2-3|.
TGCGCCAGCAGCTCTTGGACAGCGGATACGCAGTATTTT
CASSSWTADTQYF
>TRBV7-9|.|TRBJ2-7|.
TGTGCCAGCAGCTTAAGGGGGCGGGGAAGCGAGCAGTACTTC
CASSLRGRGSEQYF
>TRBV7-8|.|TRBJ2-7|once
TGTGCCAGCAGCCCCTCAACATCCGCCGCCTACGAGCAGTACTTC
CASSPSTSAAYEQYF
>TRBV4-1|TRBD1|TRBJ2-1|once
TGCGCCAGCAGCCAAGGTGGGACAGGGGCATACAATGAGCAGTTCTTC
CASSQGGTGAYNEQFF
>TRBV6-1|.|TRBJ1-2|.
TGTGCCAGCAGTGAATTCGAAACCCGGGGGGACTATGGCTACACCTTC
CASSEFETRGDYGYTF
>TRBV11-2|.|TRBJ2-2|.
TGTGCCAGCACCGAAGTGACCGGGGGTAACACCGGGGAGCTGTTTTTT
CASTEVTGGNTGELFF
>TRBV5-1|.|TRBJ1-1|once
TGCGCCAGCAGCGGCTACAGGGACACTGAAGCTTTCTTT
CASSGYRDTEAFF
>TRBV28|TRBD1|TRBJ2-6|.
TGTGCCAGCAGCTCCACAGGGGATGGGGCCAACGTCCTGACTTTC
CASSSTGDGANVLTF
>TRBV2|.|TRBJ1-2|.
TGTGCCAGCAGTGAAACTGCCCCCGGCTACACCTTC
CASSETAPGYTF
>TRBV5-4|TRBD1|TRBJ2-7|.
TGTGCCAGCAGCCAGACCGGGACAGGGAAGACCGAGCAGTACTTC
CASSQTGTGKTEQYF
>TRBV27|.|TRBJ2-4|.
TGTGCCAGCAGTTTATCCGGGGCCAAAAACATTCAGTACTTC
CASSLSGAKNIQYF
>TRBV5-1|.|TRBJ2-7|.
TGCGCCAGCACCCTAGACAGGCTACCCTACGAGCAGTACTTC
CASTLDRLPYEQYF
>TRBV27|.|TRBJ1-5|.
TGTGCCAGCAGTTTATCCCCCGGGTATCAGCCCCAGCATTTT
CASSLSPGYQPQHF
>TRBV7-2|.|TRBJ1-6|.
TGTGCCAGCAGCTTAGGGCAGGTCTCCTATAATTCACCCCTCCACTTT
CASSLGQVSYNSPLHF
>TRBV5-1|TRBD2|TRBJ2-1|.
TGCGCCAGCAGCTCAGAACTAGCGGGGGGTAGTAATGAGCAGTTCTTC
CASSSELAGGSNEQFF
>TRBV6-1|TRBD1|TRBJ1-4|.
TGTGCCAGATTCCTGAGGACAGGGGGATACGAAAAACTGTTTTTT
CARFLRTGGYEKLFF
>TRBV15|.|TRBJ2-2|.
TGTGCCACCAGCAGTCAACGGGGGACCGGGGAGCTGTTTTTT
CATSSQRGTGELFF
>TRBV5-3|.|TRBJ2-1|.
TGTGCCAGAAGCTTGGAGCGGGTCCATGAGCAGTTCTTC
CARSLERVHEQFF
>TRBV19|TRBD1|TRBJ1-2|.
TGTGCCAGTAGTGTAAGACAGGGGGCGAACTATGGCTACACCTTC
CASSVRQGANYGYTF
>TRBV18|.|TRBJ2-3|.
TGTGCCAGCTCACGGGCCCTCACAGATACGCAGTATTTT
CASSRALTDTQYF
>TRBV2|TRBD1|TRBJ2-3|.
TGTGCCAGCAGTGAACCCCGGACAGGTTATAGCACAGATACGCAGTATTTT
CASSEPRTGYSTDTQYF
>TRBV30|TRBD1|TRBJ1-6|.
TGTGCCTGGAGTTTCCCAGGGGGCTTTGATTCACCCCTCCACTTT
CAWSFPGGFDSPLHF
>TRBV6-6|.|TRBJ2-5|.
TGTGCCAGCAGTTACGGGGGGTACCAAGAGACCCAGTACTTC
CASSYGGYQETQYF
>TRBV28|.|TRBJ1-3|.
TGTGCCAGCAGCCCCCAAGCTACAAACACCATATATTTT
CASSPQATNTIYF
>TRBV5-1|TRBD1|TRBJ1-6|.
TGCGCCAGCAGCTTTGACAGGGACCCCCTCCACTTT
CASSFDRDPLHF